What follows are 18 T cell receptor beta chains derived from one specimen sequenced in a study of blood T cell repertoires in COVID-19. Repertoires were generated with immunoSEQ multiplex PCR, while TCRdb's copy carries only in-frame clones and drops some. The sample contains about 330,000 clones, around 86% of which appear only once. The specimen was PBMCs or T cells enriched from blood (not recorded which). The receptors were gathered from a woman aged 18 to 35 who had recovered from COVID-19.

The J gene is TRBJ1-3, the V gene TRBV28; possibly TRBD1 for D (6 bases). CDR1 and CDR2 (germline): MDHEN, SYDVKM. V gave up 4 bases and J gave up 6 bases, with 16 bases separating them. The CDR3 extends over 15 amino acids. The CDR3: CASSSTGFALNTIYF. In DNA form, the CDR3 reads TGTGCCAGCAGTTCCACAGGGTTCGCCTTAAACACCATATATTTT.

The rearrangement joins TRBV28 to TRBJ2-7, with D perhaps TRBD2 (6 bases). Trimming pared 6 bases from V and 2 bases from J, leaving 17 bases between. The CDR3 consists of 15 residues. Germline CDR1 and CDR2: MDHEN and SYDVKM. This CDR3 reads CASSPRGSGTYEQYF. The CDR3 nucleotides are TGTGCCAGCAGCCCCCGGGGGAGCGGAACCTACGAGCAGTACTTC.

CDR3 bases: TGCAGCGTTGGCACAGGGGTCGACTATGGCTACACCTTC. Its protein product is CSVGTGVDYGYTF. J is TRBJ1-2 and V is TRBV29-1; TRBD1 agrees at 7 bases. CDR3 length: 13 residues. J gave up 3 bases and V 4 bases, and 5 bases lay outside the gene matches. Germline assignment: CDR1 SQVTM and CDR2 ANQGSEA.

This clone occurred once. V and J are TRBV19 and TRBJ2-3; D not certain. V shed 2 bases and J shed 0 bases, with 3 bases lying between them. The CDR3 covers 13 residues. Germline CDR1 is LNHDA and CDR2 is SQIVND (reference sequence). CDR3 residues: CASSIQSTDTQYF. CDR3 DNA: TGTGCCAGTAGTATACAGAGCACAGATACGCAGTATTTT.

The rearrangement links TRBV11-3 to TRBJ1-2; no reliable D call. Trimming took off 4 bases at V and 2 bases at J, with 11 bases between the two ends. Germline V gene data show CDR1 as SGHNT and CDR2 as YENEEA. There are 14 residues in the CDR3. DNA of the CDR3: TGTGCCAGCAGCTCGAGAATGCTAAACTATGGCTACACCTTC. This gives the protein CASSSRMLNYGYTF.

The rearrangement joins TRBV5-1 to TRBJ1-5; 7 bases align to TRBD1. Losses at the gene ends were 0 bases for V and 5 bases for J; bases not matched to a gene: 5. The V gene's germline CDR1 is SGHRS and CDR2 YFSETQ. The CDR3 runs to 15 residues. This CDR3 is CASSLGDSQDQPQHF. The CDR3 DNA sequence: TGCGCCAGCAGCTTGGGGGACAGCCAAGATCAGCCCCAGCATTTT.

The chain has TRBV19 and TRBJ1-1; 8 nucleotides agree with TRBD1. This CDR3 contains 15 residues. Germline CDR1 is LNHDA and CDR2 is SQIVND (reference sequence). Trimming cost V 2 bases and J 4 bases; bases outside gene matches: 6. The CDR3 sequence is CASSISAGGVTEAFF. CDR3 nucleotides: TGTGCCAGTAGTATATCGGCAGGGGGCGTCACTGAAGCTTTCTTT.

The chain links TRBV5-1 to TRBJ1-1; D may be TRBD1 (5 bases). The CDR3 covers 13 residues. V was clipped by 3 bases and J by 4 bases, with 10 bases between them. Germline assignment: CDR1 SGHRS and CDR2 YFSETQ. This CDR3 reads CASSWTRSTEAFF. DNA for the CDR3: TGCGCCAGCAGCTGGACACGGAGCACTGAAGCTTTCTTT.

V and J are TRBV7-9 and TRBJ1-6, with 11 bases aligning to TRBD1. The CDR3 consists of 16 residues. After removal of 3 bases from V and 10 bases from J, the junction contained 8 bases not matched to a gene. Per germline, CDR1 SEHNR and CDR2 FQNEAQ (reference sequence). The CDR3 loop is CASSLGGQGAQSPLHF. CDR3 nucleotides: TGTGCCAGCAGCTTGGGAGGACAGGGGGCGCAATCACCCCTCCACTTT.

The V call is TRBV6-5, the J call TRBJ1-2; D is undetermined. Germline V gene lookup returns CDR1 MNHEY and CDR2 SVGAGI. The CDR3 has 14 residues. The germline V and J ends were trimmed by 4 bases and 2 bases, with 11 bases remaining between them. DNA of the CDR3: TGTGCCAGCAGTTCCCCCAGATCCAACTATGGCTACACCTTC. Protein: CASSSPRSNYGYTF.

The rearrangement joins TRBV10-3 to TRBJ2-1, with 11 bases matching TRBD1. Germline CDR1 is ENHRY and CDR2 is SYGVKD. V lost 4 bases, J lost 6 bases, and 2 bases stayed unmatched. This CDR3 has 14 amino acids. CDR3 nucleotides: TGTGCCATCAGTGTAGGGACAGGGGGCAATGAGCAGTTCTTC. This codes for CAISVGTGGNEQFF.

This clone was seen ten or more times. V gene TRBV27 combines with J gene TRBJ2-7; 9 positions match TRBD2. This CDR3 has 15 amino acids. The J segment lost 6 bases and the V segment lost 3 bases, leaving 9 bases of the junction unmatched. CDR1 MNHEY and CDR2 SMNVEV come from the germline V gene (reference sequence). The CDR3 region is CASSFGAGGRFEQYF. The CDR3 DNA reads as TGTGCCAGCAGTTTCGGAGCGGGAGGTCGTTTCGAGCAGTACTTC.

This clone was seen only once. The V gene is TRBV6-5, the J gene TRBJ1-6; D ambiguous. The ends were cut back, 2 bases at V and 7 bases at J, with 12 bases in the middle. This CDR3 spans 15 amino acids. The germline V gene encodes CDR1 MNHEY and CDR2 SVGAGI. The chain's CDR3 is CASSYERDQNSPLHF. CDR3 nucleotide sequence: TGTGCCAGCAGTTACGAGCGGGATCAGAATTCACCCCTCCACTTT.

This clone was seen only once. CDR3 amino acids: CAWSGGSIPGISEQYF. In nucleotides, the CDR3 is TGTGCCTGGAGTGGGGGATCTATCCCGGGGATCAGCGAGCAGTACTTC. The rearrangement joins TRBV30 to TRBJ2-7; tentatively, D is TRBD2 (5 bases). V was trimmed by 1 base and J by 6 bases, leaving 22 bases between them. The CDR3 sequence is 16 residues long. Per the germline V gene, CDR1 is GTSNPN and CDR2 is SVGIG (reference sequence).

The chain is built from TRBV12-5 and TRBJ2-1; 11 bases align to TRBD2. CDR1 and CDR2 (germline): LGHNT, FRNRAP. J gave up 8 bases and V 2 bases, and 8 bases lay outside the gene matches. This CDR3 is built from 16 residues. CDR3 nucleotide sequence: TGTGCTAGTGGTTTGAAACTTAGCGGGGGGGTCTATGAGCAGTTCTTC. This translates into CASGLKLSGGVYEQFF. The full variable domain, rest sourced from reference TRBV12-5 and TRBJ2-1, is DARVTQTPRHKVTEMGQEVTMRCQPILGHNTVFWYRQTMMQGLELLAYFRNRAPLDDSGMPKDRFSAEMPDATLATLKIQPSEPRDSAVYFCASGLKLSGGVYEQFFGPGTRLTVL.

The chain uses TRBV28 and TRBJ2-3; TRBD2 is a possible D gene (5 bases). V shed 3 bases and J shed 3 bases, with 16 bases lying between them. This CDR3 is built from 16 residues. Germline V gene sequence: CDR1 MDHEN, CDR2 SYDVKM. The CDR3 bases are TGTGCCAGCAGTTTCTACGGGATCCTTGTGACAGATACGCAGTATTTT. It is translated as CASSFYGILVTDTQYF.

V is TRBV19 and J is TRBJ1-1; D unclear. This CDR3 has 13 amino acids. Germline CDR1 is LNHDA and CDR2 is SQIVND (reference sequence). Trimming pared 4 bases from V and 0 bases from J, leaving 6 bases between. As DNA, the CDR3 is TGTGCCAGTAGTACTTCAGTGAACACTGAAGCTTTCTTT. It encodes CASSTSVNTEAFF.

V and J are TRBV6-5 and TRBJ1-1, with D maybe TRBD1 (5 bases). The CDR3 is made up of 11 amino acids. Looked up from germline, CDR1 is MNHEY and CDR2 is SVGAGI. Trimming took off 5 bases at V and 10 bases at J, with 11 bases between the two ends. The DNA of the CDR3 is TGTGCCAGCAGTCCGGGACTCATAGCTTTCTTT. Encoded protein: CASSPGLIAFF.